A selection of T cell receptor beta chains follows, all from one sample in a study of OX40 agonist ivuxolimab in advanced cancers. Assay: immunoSEQ multiplex PCR; the TCRdb copy retains only in-frame clones and omits some. The sample consists of about 13,000 clones, over 70% of them appearing once. Sequences were derived from CD4+ or CD8+ T cells sorted from blood, sampled in a trial of the OX40 agonist ivuxolimab. Every receptor here comes from an adult with an advanced solid tumor such as melanoma, head and neck, liver or kidney cancer. CDR3s include the opening cysteine and the closing phenylalanine or tryptophan. The D gene is left open where the match is weak. The size field is filled for only some rows; it gives once, few, many or a size class.

v_call	j_call	clone_size	d_call	cdr3_nt	cdr3_aa
TRBV19	TRBJ2-7	.	.	TGTGCCAGTAGTATTGTTGAAGGATTCTACGAGCAGTACTTC	CASSIVEGFYEQYF
TRBV10-3	TRBJ1-2	.	.	TGTGCCATCAGTGAGGTCGCGGGATCGGTGGATGGCTACACCTTC	CAISEVAGSVDGYTF
TRBV25-1	TRBJ2-5	.	.	TGTGCCAGCAGCCCATCACTGACCCAGTACTTC	CASSPSLTQYF
TRBV27	TRBJ1-2	.	.	TGTGCCAGCAGTCCCCCGAGCGGCTTGGGTAACTATGGCTACACCTTC	CASSPPSGLGNYGYTF
TRBV6-6	TRBJ2-5	.	.	TGTGCCAGCACTCCGAGCCAGTGGTGGGAGACCCAGTACTTC	CASTPSQWWETQYF
TRBV7-9	TRBJ1-4	.	TRBD1	TGTGCCAGCAGCTTAGGGACAGGGCCACTGTTTTTT	CASSLGTGPLFF
TRBV19	TRBJ1-4	.	.	TGTGCCAGTAGTGGGGGGGTGCTGGAAGTATTT	CASSGGVLEVF
TRBV10-1	TRBJ2-1	once	.	TGCGCCAGCAGTGAGGTGGGGGCCAGCTCCTACAATGAGCAGTTCTTC	CASSEVGASSYNEQFF
TRBV9	TRBJ1-3	once	.	TGTGCCAGCAGCGTAGTAGCGGGCGATTACTCTGGAAACACCATATATTTT	CASSVVAGDYSGNTIYF
TRBV2	TRBJ1-2	.	.	TGTGCCAGCAAATTGCGGGACTTTATTAACTATGGCTACACCTTC	CASKLRDFINYGYTF
TRBV19	TRBJ1-2	.	TRBD1	TGTGCCAGTAGTGAGGACAGGACAGACTATGGCTACACCTTC	CASSEDRTDYGYTF
TRBV29-1	TRBJ2-5	.	TRBD1	TGCAGCGTTGAAGATGGACAGGGGAAAGAGACCCAGTACTTC	CSVEDGQGKETQYF
TRBV6-6	TRBJ2-7	.	.	TGTGCCAGTTTCGGCAGGGGCTCCTACGAGCAGTACTTC	CASFGRGSYEQYF
TRBV29-1	TRBJ1-2	.	.	TGCAGCGTGGGGGGAGGCCTCTATGGCTACACCTTC	CSVGGGLYGYTF
TRBV27	TRBJ1-1	.	.	TGTGCCAGCAACAACGACAGCCCGAACACTGAAGCTTTCTTT	CASNNDSPNTEAFF
TRBV28	TRBJ2-7	.	.	TGTGCCAGCAGTTTATTGGGAGACAGCTACGAGCAGTACTTC	CASSLLGDSYEQYF
TRBV7-7	TRBJ1-5	.	.	TGTGCTAGCAGCTTAGGGGGTAGGAGAAATCAGCCCCAGCATTTT	CASSLGGRRNQPQHF
TRBV11-2	TRBJ2-3	.	.	TGTGCCAGCAGCCAACTCTCGTACGGCACAGATACGCAGTATTTT	CASSQLSYGTDTQYF
TRBV28	TRBJ2-2	.	TRBD2	TGTGCCAGCAGTCTATACACTAGCGTCCATCACCTCTTCACCGGGGAGCTGTTTTTT	CASSLYTSVHHLFTGELFF
TRBV13	TRBJ2-1	.	TRBD2	TGTGCCAGCAGCTTCCGGACTAGCGCCTCCTACAATGAGCAGTTCTTC	CASSFRTSASYNEQFF
TRBV7-3	TRBJ2-5	.	.	TGTGCCAGCAGCTTAGCGGTGGGAAGTCCGCAAGAGACCCAGTACTTC	CASSLAVGSPQETQYF
TRBV11-2	TRBJ2-1	.	TRBD2	TGTGCCAGCAGCTTAGGGGGTAGCGGGCGATCTGAGCAGTTCTTC	CASSLGGSGRSEQFF
TRBV27	TRBJ1-3	.	.	TGTGCCGGAACGGGGATTAGGGGAAACACCATATATTTT	CAGTGIRGNTIYF
TRBV4-1	TRBJ2-7	.	TRBD1	TGCGCCAGCAGCCAAGGGGACAGGGGTTGGGAGCAGTACTTC	CASSQGDRGWEQYF
TRBV28	TRBJ2-5	.	.	TGTGCCAGCAACCGCCCCCGGGAGAGGGCAGAGACCCAGTACTTC	CASNRPRERAETQYF
TRBV7-9	TRBJ2-7	.	.	TGTGCCAGCAGCTTACCCTCCGGGACGGAGTACGAGCAGTACTTC	CASSLPSGTEYEQYF
TRBV5-5	TRBJ2-7	.	.	TGTGCCAGCAGCTTAGTGCCAGGGGAAACCTACGAGCAGTACTTC	CASSLVPGETYEQYF
TRBV7-9	TRBJ2-1	once	.	TGTGCCAGCAGCTACGTCAGGGGTTACAATGAGCAGTTCTTC	CASSYVRGYNEQFF